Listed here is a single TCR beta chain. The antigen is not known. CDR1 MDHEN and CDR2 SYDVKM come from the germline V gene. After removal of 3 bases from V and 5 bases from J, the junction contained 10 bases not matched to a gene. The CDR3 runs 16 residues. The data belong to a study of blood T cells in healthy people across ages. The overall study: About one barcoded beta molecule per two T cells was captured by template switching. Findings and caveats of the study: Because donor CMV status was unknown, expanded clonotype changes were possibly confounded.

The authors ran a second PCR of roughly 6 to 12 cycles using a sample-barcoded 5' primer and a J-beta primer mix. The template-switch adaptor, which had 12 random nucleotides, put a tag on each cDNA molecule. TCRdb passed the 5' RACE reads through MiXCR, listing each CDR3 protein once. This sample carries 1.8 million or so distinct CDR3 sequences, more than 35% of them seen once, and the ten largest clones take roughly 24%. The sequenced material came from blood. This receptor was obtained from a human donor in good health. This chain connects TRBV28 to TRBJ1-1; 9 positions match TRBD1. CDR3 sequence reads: CASSFTWGTGHTEAFF. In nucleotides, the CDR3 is TGTGCCAGCAGTTTTACGTGGGGGACAGGGCATACTGAAGCTTTCTTT.